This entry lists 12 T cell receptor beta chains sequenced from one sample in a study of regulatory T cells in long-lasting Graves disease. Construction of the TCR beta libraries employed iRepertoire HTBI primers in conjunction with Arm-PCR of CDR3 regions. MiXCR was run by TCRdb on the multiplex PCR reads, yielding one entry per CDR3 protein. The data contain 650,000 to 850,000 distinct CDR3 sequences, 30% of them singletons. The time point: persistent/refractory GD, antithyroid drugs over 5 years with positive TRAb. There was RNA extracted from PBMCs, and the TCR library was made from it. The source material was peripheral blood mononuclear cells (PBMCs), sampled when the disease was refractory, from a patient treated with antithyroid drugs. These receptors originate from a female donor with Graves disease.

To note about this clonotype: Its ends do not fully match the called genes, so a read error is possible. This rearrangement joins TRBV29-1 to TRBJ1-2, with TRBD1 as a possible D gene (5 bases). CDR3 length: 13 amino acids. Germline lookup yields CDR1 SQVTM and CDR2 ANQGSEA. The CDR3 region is CSIEGTVPYGYTF. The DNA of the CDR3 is TGCAGCATTGAAGGGACGGTCCCCTATGGCTACACCTTC.

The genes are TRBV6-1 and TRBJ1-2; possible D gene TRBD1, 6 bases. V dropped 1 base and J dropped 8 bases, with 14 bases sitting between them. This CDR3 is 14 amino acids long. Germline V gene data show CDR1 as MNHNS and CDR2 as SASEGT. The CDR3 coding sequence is TGTGCCAGCAGTGAAGTTGGGGGCGCAGGAGGCTACACCTTC. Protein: CASSEVGGAGGYTF.

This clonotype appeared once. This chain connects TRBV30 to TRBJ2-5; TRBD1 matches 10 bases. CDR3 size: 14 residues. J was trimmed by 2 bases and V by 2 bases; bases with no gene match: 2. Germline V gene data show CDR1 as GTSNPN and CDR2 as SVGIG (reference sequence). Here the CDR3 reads CAWSRDRGQETQYF. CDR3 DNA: TGTGCCTGGAGTCGGGACAGGGGACAAGAGACCCAGTACTTC.

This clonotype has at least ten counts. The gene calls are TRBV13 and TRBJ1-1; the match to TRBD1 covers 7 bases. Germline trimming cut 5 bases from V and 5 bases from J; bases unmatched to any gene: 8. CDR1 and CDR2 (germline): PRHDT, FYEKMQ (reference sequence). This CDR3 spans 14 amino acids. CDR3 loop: CASSTVTGLTEAFF. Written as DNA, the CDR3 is TGTGCCAGCAGCACAGTGACAGGGCTGACTGAAGCTTTCTTT. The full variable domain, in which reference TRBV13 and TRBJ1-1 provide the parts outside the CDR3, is AAGVIQSPRHLIKEKRETATLKCYPIPRHDTVYWYQQGPGQDPQFLISFYEKMQSDKGSIPDRFSAQQFSDYHSELNMSSLELGDSALYFCASSTVTGLTEAFFGQGTRLTVV.

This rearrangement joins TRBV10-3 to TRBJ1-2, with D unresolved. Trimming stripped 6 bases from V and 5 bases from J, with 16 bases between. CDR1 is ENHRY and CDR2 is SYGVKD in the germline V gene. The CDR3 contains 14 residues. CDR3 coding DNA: TGTGCCATCAGAAGTCGCGGGAGGGTTTATGGCTACACCTTC. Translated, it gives CAIRSRGRVYGYTF.

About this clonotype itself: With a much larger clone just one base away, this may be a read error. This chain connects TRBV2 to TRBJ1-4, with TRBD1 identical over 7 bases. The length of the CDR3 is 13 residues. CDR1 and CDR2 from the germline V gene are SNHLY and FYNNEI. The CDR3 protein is CASRRDRDEELFF. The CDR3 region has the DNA TGTGCCAGCAGGCGAGACAGGGATGAAGAACTGTTTTTT.

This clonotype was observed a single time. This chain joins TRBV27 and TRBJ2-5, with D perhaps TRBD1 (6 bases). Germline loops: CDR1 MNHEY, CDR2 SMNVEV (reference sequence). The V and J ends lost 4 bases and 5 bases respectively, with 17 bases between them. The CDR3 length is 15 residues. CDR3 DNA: TGTGCCAGCAGTTCCTCCGGGACAACGGGGGAGACCCAGTACTTC. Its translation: CASSSSGTTGETQYF.

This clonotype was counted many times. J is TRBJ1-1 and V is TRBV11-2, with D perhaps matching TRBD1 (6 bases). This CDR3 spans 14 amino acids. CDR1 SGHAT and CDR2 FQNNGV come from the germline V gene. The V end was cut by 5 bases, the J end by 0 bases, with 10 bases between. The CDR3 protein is CASSPRDMNTEAFF. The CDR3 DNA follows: TGTGCCAGCAGCCCCCGGGACATGAACACTGAAGCTTTCTTT.

The CDR3 DNA sequence: TGTGCCAGCCTAGGACAGGGTCTGAGCTACACCTTC. Encoded protein: CASLGQGLSYTF. The chain has TRBV7-9 and TRBJ1-2; 8 bases are a match to TRBD1. In germline, CDR1 is SEHNR, CDR2 FQNEAQ (reference sequence). The ends lost 8 bases at V and 9 bases at J; junction bases unmatched: 8. This CDR3 is 12 amino acids long.

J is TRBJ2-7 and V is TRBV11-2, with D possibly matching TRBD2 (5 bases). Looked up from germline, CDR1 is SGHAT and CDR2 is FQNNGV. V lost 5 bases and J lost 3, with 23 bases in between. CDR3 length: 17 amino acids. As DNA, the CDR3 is TGTGCCAGCAGCCCTCTAGCCCTAGTTTCTCCAAGCTACGAGCAGTACTTC. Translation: CASSPLALVSPSYEQYF.

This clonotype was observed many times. The CDR3 nucleotides read TGTGCCAGCAGTGAAGCCAGGGGTTACCAGCCCCAGCATTTT. Residues: CASSEARGYQPQHF. The rearrangement joins TRBV2 to TRBJ1-5; a possible D gene is TRBD1 (6 bases). The CDR3 loop spans 14 amino acids. V lost 0 bases, J lost 7 bases, and 10 bases lay in between. CDR1 SNHLY and CDR2 FYNNEI come from the germline V gene. Full variable domain (rest looked up from reference TRBV2 and TRBJ1-5): EPEVTQTPSHQVTQMGQEVILRCVPISNHLYFYWYRQILGQKVEFLVSFYNNEISEKSEIFDDQFSVERPDGSNFTLKIRSTKLEDSAMYFCASSEARGYQPQHFGDGTRLSIL.

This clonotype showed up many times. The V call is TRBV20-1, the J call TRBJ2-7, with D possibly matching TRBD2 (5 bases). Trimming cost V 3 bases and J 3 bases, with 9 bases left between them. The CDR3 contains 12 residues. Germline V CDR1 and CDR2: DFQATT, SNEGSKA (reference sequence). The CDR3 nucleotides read TGCAGTGCTAGGTCGGCGGGCTACGAGCAGTACTTC. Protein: CSARSAGYEQYF.